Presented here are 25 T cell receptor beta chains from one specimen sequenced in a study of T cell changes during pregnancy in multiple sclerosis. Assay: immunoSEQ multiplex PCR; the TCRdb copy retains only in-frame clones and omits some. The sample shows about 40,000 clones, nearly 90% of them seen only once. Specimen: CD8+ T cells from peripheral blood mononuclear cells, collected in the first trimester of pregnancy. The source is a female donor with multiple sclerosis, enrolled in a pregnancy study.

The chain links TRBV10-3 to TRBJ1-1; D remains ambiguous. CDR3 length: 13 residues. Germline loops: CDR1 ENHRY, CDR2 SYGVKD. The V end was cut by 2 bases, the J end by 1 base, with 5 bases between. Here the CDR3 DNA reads TGTGCCATCAGTGAGAGTAGGAACACTGAAGCTTTCTTT. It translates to CAISESRNTEAFF.

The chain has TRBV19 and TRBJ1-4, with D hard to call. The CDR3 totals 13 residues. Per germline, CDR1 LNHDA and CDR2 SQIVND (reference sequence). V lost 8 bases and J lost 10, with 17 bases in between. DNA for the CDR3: TGTGCCAGTTTTGACAACCTCTTGGGAAAACTGTTTTTT. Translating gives CASFDNLLGKLFF.

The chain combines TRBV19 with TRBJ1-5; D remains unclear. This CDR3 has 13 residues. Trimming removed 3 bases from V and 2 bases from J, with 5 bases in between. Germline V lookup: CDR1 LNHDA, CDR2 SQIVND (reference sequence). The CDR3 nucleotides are TGTGCCAGTAGTATTAGCGGCAATCAGCCCCAGCATTTT. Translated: CASSISGNQPQHF. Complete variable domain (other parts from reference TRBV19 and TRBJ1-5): DGGITQSPKYLFRKEGQNVTLSCEQNLNHDAMYWYRQDPGQGLRLIYYSQIVNDFQKGDIAEGYSVSREKKESFPLTVTSAQKNPTAFYLCASSISGNQPQHFGDGTRLSIL.

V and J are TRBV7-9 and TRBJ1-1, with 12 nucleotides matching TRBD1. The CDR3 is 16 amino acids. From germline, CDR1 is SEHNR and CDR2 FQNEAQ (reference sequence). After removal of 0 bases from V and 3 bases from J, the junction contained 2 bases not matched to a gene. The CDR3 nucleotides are TGTGCCAGCAGCTTAGCGGGACAGGGGGCCTACACTGAAGCTTTCTTT. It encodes CASSLAGQGAYTEAFF.

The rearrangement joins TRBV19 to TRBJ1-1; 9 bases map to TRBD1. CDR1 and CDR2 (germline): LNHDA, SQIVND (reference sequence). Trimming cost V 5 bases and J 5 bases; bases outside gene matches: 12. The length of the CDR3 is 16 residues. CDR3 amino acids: CASSLGTGIIGTEAFF. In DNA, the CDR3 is TGTGCCAGTAGTCTAGGGACAGGGATAATCGGGACTGAAGCTTTCTTT.

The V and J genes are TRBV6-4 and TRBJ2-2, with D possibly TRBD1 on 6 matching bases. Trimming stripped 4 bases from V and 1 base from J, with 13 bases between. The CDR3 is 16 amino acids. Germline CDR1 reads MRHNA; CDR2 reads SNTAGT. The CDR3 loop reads CASSGGVGGNTGELFF. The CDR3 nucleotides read TGTGCCAGCAGTGGAGGTGTAGGGGGGAACACCGGGGAGCTGTTTTTT.

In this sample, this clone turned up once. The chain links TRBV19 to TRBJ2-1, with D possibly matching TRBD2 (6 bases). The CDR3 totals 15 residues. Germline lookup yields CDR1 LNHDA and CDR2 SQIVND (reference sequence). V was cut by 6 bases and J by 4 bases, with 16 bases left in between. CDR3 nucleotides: TGTGCCAGTAGCTTGGCGGGGTTACTTTACAATGAGCAGTTCTTC. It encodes CASSLAGLLYNEQFF.

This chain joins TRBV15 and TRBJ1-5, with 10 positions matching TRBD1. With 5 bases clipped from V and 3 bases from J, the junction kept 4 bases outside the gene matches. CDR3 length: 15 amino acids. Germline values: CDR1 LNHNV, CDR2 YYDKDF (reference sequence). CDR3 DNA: TGTGCCACCAGCGTGGACAGGGGGATCAATCAGCCCCAGCATTTT. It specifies CATSVDRGINQPQHF.

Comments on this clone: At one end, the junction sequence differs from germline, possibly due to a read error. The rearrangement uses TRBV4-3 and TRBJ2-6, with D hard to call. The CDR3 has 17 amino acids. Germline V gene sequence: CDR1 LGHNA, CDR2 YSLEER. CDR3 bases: TGCGTCAGCAGCCAAGTCGTGAGCTCGTCTGGGGCCAACGTCCTGACTTTC. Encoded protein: CVSSQVVSSSGANVLTF.

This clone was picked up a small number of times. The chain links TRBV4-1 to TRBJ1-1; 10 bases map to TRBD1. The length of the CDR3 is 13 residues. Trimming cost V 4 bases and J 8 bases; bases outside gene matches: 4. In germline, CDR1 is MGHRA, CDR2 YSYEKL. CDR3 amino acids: CASSLGQGLEAFF. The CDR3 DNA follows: TGCGCCAGCAGCCTGGGACAGGGGTTAGAAGCTTTCTTT.

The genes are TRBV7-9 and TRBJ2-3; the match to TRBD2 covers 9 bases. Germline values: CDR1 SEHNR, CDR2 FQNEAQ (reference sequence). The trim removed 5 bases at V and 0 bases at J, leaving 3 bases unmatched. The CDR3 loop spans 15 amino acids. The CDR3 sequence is CASSSSGGSTDTQYF. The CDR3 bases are TGTGCCAGCAGCAGTAGCGGGGGAAGCACAGATACGCAGTATTTT.

The CDR3 coding sequence is TGTGCCAGCAGCGCCCGACCGGGGCGGGGGGGTTTAGAGACCCAGTACTTC. The encoded protein is CASSARPGRGGLETQYF. This chain uses TRBV7-8 with TRBJ2-5, with TRBD2 matching over 9 bases. The CDR3 consists of 17 residues. Germline values: CDR1 SGHVS, CDR2 FQNEAQ. V lost 5 bases, J lost 4 bases, and 14 bases stayed unmatched.

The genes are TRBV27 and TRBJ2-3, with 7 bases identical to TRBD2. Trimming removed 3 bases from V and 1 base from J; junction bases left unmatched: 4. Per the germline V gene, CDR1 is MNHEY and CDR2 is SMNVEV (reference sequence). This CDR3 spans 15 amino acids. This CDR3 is CASSFPGRGTDTQYF. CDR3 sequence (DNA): TGTGCCAGCAGTTTCCCAGGGAGGGGCACAGATACGCAGTATTTT.

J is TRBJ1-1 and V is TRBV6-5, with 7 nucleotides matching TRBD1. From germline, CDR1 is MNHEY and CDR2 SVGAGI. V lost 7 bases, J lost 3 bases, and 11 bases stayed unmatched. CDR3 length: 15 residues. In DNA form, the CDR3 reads TGTGCCAGCACCTCAGACAGGGAGTCAGACACTGAAGCTTTCTTT. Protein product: CASTSDRESDTEAFF.

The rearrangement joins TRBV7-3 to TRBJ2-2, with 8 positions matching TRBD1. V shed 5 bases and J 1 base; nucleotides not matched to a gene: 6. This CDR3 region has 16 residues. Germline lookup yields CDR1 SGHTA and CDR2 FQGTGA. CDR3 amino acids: CASSPAGGLNTGELFF. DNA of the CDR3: TGTGCCAGCAGCCCGGCAGGGGGCTTGAACACCGGGGAGCTGTTTTTT.

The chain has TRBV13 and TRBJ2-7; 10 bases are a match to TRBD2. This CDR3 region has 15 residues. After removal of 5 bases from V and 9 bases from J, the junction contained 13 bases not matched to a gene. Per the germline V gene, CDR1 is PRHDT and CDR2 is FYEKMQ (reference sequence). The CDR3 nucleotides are TGTGCCAGCAGCACCCGGGGAGCGGGGGGGCTCGGGCAGTACTTC. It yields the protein CASSTRGAGGLGQYF.

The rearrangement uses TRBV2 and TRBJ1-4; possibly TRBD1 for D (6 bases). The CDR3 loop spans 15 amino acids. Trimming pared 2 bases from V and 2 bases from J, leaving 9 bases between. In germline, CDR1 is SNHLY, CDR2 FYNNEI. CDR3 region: CASSETGFTNEKLFF. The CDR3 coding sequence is TGTGCCAGCAGTGAAACAGGGTTCACTAATGAAAAACTGTTTTTT.

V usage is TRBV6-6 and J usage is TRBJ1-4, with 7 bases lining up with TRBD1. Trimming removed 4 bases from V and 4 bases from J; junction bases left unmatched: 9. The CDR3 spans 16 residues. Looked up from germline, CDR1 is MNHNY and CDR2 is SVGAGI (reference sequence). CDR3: CASSSYLTGVNEKLFF. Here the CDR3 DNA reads TGTGCCAGCAGTTCCTACCTAACAGGGGTTAATGAAAAACTGTTTTTT.

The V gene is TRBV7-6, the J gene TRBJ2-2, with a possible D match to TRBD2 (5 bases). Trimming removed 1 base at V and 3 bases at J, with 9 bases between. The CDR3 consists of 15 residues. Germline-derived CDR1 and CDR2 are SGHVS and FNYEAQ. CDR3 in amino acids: CASSLVGSYTGELFF. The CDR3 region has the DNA TGTGCCAGCAGCTTAGTAGGGAGTTACACCGGGGAGCTGTTTTTT.

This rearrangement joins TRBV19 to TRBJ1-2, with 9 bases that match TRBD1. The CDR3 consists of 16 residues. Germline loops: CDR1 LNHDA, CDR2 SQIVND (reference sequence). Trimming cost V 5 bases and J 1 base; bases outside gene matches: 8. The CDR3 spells CASSVGTGNYNYGYTF. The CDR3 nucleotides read TGTGCCAGTAGTGTCGGGACAGGGAACTATAACTATGGCTACACCTTC.

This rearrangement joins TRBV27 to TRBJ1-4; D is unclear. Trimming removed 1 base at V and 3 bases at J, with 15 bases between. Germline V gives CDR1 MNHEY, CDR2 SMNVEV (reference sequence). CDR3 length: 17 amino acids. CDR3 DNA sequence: TGTGCCAGCAGTTTATGGGCCGCATCCGCAGCTAATGAAAAACTGTTTTTT. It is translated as CASSLWAASAANEKLFF.

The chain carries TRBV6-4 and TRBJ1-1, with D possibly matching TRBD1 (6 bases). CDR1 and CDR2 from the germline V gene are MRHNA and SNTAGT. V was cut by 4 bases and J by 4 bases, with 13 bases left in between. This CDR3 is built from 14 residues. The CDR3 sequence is CASSARGASTEAFF. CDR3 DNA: TGTGCCAGCAGTGCCCGGGGGGCGAGCACTGAAGCTTTCTTT.

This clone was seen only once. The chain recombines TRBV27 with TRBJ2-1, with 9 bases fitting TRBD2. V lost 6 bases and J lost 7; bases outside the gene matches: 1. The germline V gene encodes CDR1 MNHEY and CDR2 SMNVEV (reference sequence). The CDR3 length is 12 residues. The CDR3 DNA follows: TGTGCCAGCAGGCGGGGGGGAAATGAGCAGTTCTTC. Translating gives CASRRGGNEQFF.

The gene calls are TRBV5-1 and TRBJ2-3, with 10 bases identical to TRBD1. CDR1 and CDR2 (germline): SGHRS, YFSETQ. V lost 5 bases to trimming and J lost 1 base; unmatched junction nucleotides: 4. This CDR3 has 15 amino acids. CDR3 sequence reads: CASRHGTGGTDTQYF. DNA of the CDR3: TGCGCCAGCAGACACGGGACAGGGGGCACAGATACGCAGTATTTT.

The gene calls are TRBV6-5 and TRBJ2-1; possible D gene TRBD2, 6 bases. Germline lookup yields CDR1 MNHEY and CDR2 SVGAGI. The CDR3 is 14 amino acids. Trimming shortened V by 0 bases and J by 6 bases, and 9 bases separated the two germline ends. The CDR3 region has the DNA TGTGCCAGCAGTTACTCCTCGGAGGGCAATGAGCAGTTCTTC. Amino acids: CASSYSSEGNEQFF.